The entry below gives a single TCR beta chain sequence along with its context. Trimming cost V 4 bases and J 4 bases; bases outside gene matches: 12. The CDR3 loop spans 16 amino acids. The germline gives CDR1 SGHNT, CDR2 YYREEE (reference sequence). This entry is derived from a study of blood T cell repertoires in COVID-19. Overall study context: Both acute and convalescent COVID-19 samples were obtained from the United States, Italy and Spain. PBMCs, B-cell-depleted T cells, or T cells were the source of the cDNA or gDNA that made up the material.

Assay: immunoSEQ multiplex PCR; the TCRdb copy retains only in-frame clones and omits some. Of fewer than 250,000 clones listed, approximately 86% are singletons. The receptor was derived from a woman in her sixties or seventies who had recovered from COVID-19. The V call is TRBV5-4, the J call TRBJ2-5; 8 nucleotides agree with TRBD2. The source material was peripheral blood. The CDR3 spells CASSVLRGALTETQYF. The CDR3, as DNA: TGTGCCAGCAGCGTTTTGCGGGGGGCCCTGACAGAGACCCAGTACTTC.